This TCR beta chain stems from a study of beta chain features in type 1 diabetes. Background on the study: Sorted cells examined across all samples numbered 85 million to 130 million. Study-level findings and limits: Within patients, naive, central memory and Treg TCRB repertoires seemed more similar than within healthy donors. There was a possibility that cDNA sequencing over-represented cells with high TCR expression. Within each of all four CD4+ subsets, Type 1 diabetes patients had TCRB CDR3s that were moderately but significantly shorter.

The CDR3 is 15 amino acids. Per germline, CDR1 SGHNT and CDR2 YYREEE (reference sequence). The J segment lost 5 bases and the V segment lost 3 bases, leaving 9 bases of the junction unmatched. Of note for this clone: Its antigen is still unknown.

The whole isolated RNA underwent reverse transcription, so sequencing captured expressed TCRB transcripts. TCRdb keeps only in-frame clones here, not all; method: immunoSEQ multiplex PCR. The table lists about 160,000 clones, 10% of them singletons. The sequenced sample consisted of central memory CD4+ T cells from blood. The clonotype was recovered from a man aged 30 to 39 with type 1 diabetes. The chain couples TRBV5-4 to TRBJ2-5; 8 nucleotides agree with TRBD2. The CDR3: CASSSILAVGETQYF. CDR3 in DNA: TGTGCCAGCAGCTCCATACTAGCGGTGGGGGAGACCCAGTACTTC.